These T cell receptor beta chains were read from a single sample in a study of blood T cell repertoires in COVID-19. Clones were sequenced by immunoSEQ multiplex PCR, and TCRdb holds only the in-frame ones, with some missing. The sample shows around 150,000 clones, around 80% of them seen only once. The sample taken for sequencing was PBMCs or T cells enriched from blood (not recorded which). These receptor sequences come from a man aged 65 to 85 who had been exposed to COVID-19. Each CDR3 is given with its conserved first and last residue.

TRBV6-2/TRBV6-3 | CASSMGQGMTDTQYF
TRBV4-2 | CASRTDRGFSYEQYF
TRBV7-9 | CASSFSGAGANVLTF
TRBV7-9 | CASSYPQGANTEAFF
TRBV3-1/TRBV3-2 | CASSQEGGSRIPNSPLHF
TRBV11-2 | CASSLSGSLKNEQFF
TRBV28 | CASSFSGVTGNMNTEAFF
TRBV5-4 | CASNTGGGQMNTEAFF
TRBV19 | CASSTGLAGSYEQYF
TRBV12-3/TRBV12-4 | CASGQTYEQYF
TRBV25-1 | CASTGQIEAFF
TRBV5-4 | CASSPPTGPSGYTF
TRBV24-1 | CATRRGGNTEAFF
TRBV1 | CTSSQDLEAGPDSPLHF
TRBV5-4 | CASSLEGLAGVNEQFF
TRBV5-5 | CASSLGLAGPPDTQYF
TRBV19 | CASSIDHPGRFEKLFF
TRBV5-1 | CASTYFGEGGNTIYF
TRBV11-2 | CASSLDRGLGYTF
TRBV7-9 | CASSALAAGGTEAFF
TRBV18 | CASSPRGMNTEAFF
TRBV3-1/TRBV3-2 | CASSQGTEGYTF
TRBV4-2 | CASSLEAGELFF
TRBV2 | CASSRGQVAQPQHF
TRBV28 | CASRTGTVYSSNQPQHF
TRBV5-1 | CASSRLGQTGEGTIYF
TRBV29-1 | CSGTTGGRRASYNEQFF
TRBV24-1 | CATSDFGWGQGAGGELFF
TRBV7-8 | CASSGPGQGNYGYTF
TRBV11-2 | CASSLDRLTYEQYF
TRBV7-9 | CASSGMGGLLPGANVLTF